This T cell receptor (beta chain) emerged from a study of T cell responses to AZD1222 COVID-19 vaccine. Study-wide points: Unmutated variant regions are reportedly targeted by nearly half of spike-specific TCRs. Females outnumbered males among donors, who were mostly white British; clonal diversity was possibly underestimated.

The protocol was immunoSEQ multiplex PCR, while the TCRdb copy is restricted to in-frame clones and leaves out a portion. The table lists 110,000 or so clones, roughly 86% of them singletons. CDR3 length: 12 amino acids. The V end was cut by 4 bases, the J end by 6 bases, with 9 bases between. The germline V gene encodes CDR1 LNHDA and CDR2 SQIVND (reference sequence). This clone was counted only a few times. Its antigen is not known. V and J are TRBV19 and TRBJ1-2; TRBD1 is a possible D gene (5 bases). The TCR comes from an adult who received the AZD1222 COVID-19 vaccine. Here the sequenced sample was peripheral blood, taken 28 days after the second AZD1222 dose. For the CDR3, the DNA is TGTGCCAGTAGTAAGCAGGGAGATGGCTACACCTTC. It yields the protein CASSKQGDGYTF. The full variable domain, completed using reference TRBV19 and TRBJ1-2, is DGGITQSPKYLFRKEGQNVTLSCEQNLNHDAMYWYRQDPGQGLRLIYYSQIVNDFQKGDIAEGYSVSREKKESFPLTVTSAQKNPTAFYLCASSKQGDGYTFGSGTRLTVV.